The TCR beta chain described here comes from a study of T cell repertoires in MIS-A myocarditis (dated by TCRdb to 2021 to 2024). TCRbeta CDR3 regions were amplified with the immunoSEQ bias-controlled multiplex PCR and sequenced at high throughput. As for the original processing: The immunoSEQ vendor pipeline collapsed and filtered CDR3 sequences to measure the abundance and frequency of each unique TCRbeta CDR3. Using a 90% global sequence identity threshold, CD-HIT clustered dominant CDR3 amino acid sequences together with SARS-CoV-2-specific ImmuneCODE TCRbeta sequences. Clones at frequencies from 0.1 to 1 were categorized as hyperexpanded, and clones at frequencies from 0.01 to 0.1 were categorized as large. For the dominant clones, CDR3 amino acid sequences and V and J gene assignments were confirmed with MiXCR. The R stringdist package was used to calculate Levenshtein distances between the patient clonotypes and the ImmuneCODE hits. TCRdb limited this immuneACCESS table to in-frame rearrangements with V and J called. A share of clones is missing; checked studies link under half to unresolved V genes, and the rest is unexplained. Clone size and the V and J calls come from that table; the DNA yielded D and trimming. The sample table records 15,000 or so clones; over 70% of these occur just once. Around 59% of the sample is taken by the ten largest.

The QIAamp DNA FFPE kit was used to extract genomic DNA from formalin-fixed paraffin-embedded autopsy tissue. The CDR3 starts with the cysteine, ends with the phenylalanine, and has 13 residues. Only the CDR3 DNA is retained, 39 bases long and in frame from the first base. The germline V gene supplies CDR1 SGHVS and CDR2 FQNEAQ. Cut back by 5 bases and 12 bases, the V and J ends lie 19 bases apart. Note on this clone: Its antigen is still unknown. Per-nucleotide qualities are absent, and no much larger clonotype sits a single base away.

The sequenced sample was left ventricle heart tissue obtained at autopsy. The sample's cell subset or site label is to be understood as: cardiac tissue sample (left or right ventricle, interventricular septum, or pericardium). The sequence links TRBV7-8 to TRBJ1-1; D gene: possibly TRBD1, on 5 matching bases. The clonotype originates from a young man with fulminant myocarditis from multisystem inflammatory syndrome in adults (MIS-A) after COVID-19. The bases are TGTGCCAGCAGCCTCGCTGGCAGGGAGTTATCTTTCTTT. It specifies CASSLAGRELSFF. The reference TRBV7-8 and TRBJ1-1 proteins fill in what lies around the CDR3, so the full variable domain reads GAGVSQSPRYKVAKRGQDVALRCDPISGHVSLFWYQQALGQGPEFLTYFQNEAQLDKSGLPSDRFFAERPEGSVSTLKIQRTQQEDSAVYLCASSLAGRELSFFGQGTRLTVV.